Shown below are 20 T cell receptor beta chains from a single sample sequenced in a study of T cells in Graves' hyperthyroidism and ophthalmopathy. What was amplified from RNA transcripts were TCR beta CDR3 regions. In the first-round RT-PCR of the TCR CDR3, the HTBI primer set was used. A single record per CDR3 protein comes from TCRdb applying MiXCR to the multiplex PCR reads. The repertoire has about 740,000 distinct CDR3 sequences, 13% to 15% of them found once; the top ten carry 9.5% to 13%. Source material: blood. These receptors were obtained from a young woman with Graves' hyperthyroidism.

This clonotype was observed many times. This rearrangement joins TRBV7-9 to TRBJ2-7, with D unresolved. V was pared by 2 bases and J by 5 bases, with 10 bases between. CDR1 and CDR2 from the germline V gene are SEHNR and FQNEAQ (reference sequence). CDR3 length: 13 amino acids. The CDR3 region has the DNA TGTGCCAGCAGCTTAAGGGCCCTGGACGAGCAGTACTTC. This sequence encodes CASSLRALDEQYF.

At least ten counts were recorded for this clonotype. V usage is TRBV7-9 and J usage is TRBJ2-7, with D uncertain. Trimming removed 4 bases at V and 2 bases at J, with 12 bases between. The CDR3 is made up of 14 amino acids. Germline V gene lookup returns CDR1 SEHNR and CDR2 FQNEAQ (reference sequence). CDR3 amino acids: CASSSPLGPYEQYF. CDR3 bases: TGTGCCAGCAGCTCTCCTCTAGGGCCCTACGAGCAGTACTTC.

This clonotype was counted ten times or more. The genes are TRBV20-1 and TRBJ1-2; D is perhaps TRBD1 (6 bases). The ends were cut back, 6 bases at V and 0 bases at J, with 14 bases in the middle. CDR1 DFQATT and CDR2 SNEGSKA come from the germline V gene (reference sequence). The CDR3 is made up of 14 amino acids. CDR3 amino acids: CSAKDSAANYGYTF. The CDR3 coding sequence is TGCAGTGCAAAGGACAGTGCAGCTAACTATGGCTACACCTTC.

This clonotype was recorded many times. The chain's CDR3 is CAWSGWDTNEKLFF. The DNA for the CDR3 is TGTGCCTGGAGTGGTTGGGACACTAATGAAAAACTGTTTTTT. The rearrangement links TRBV30 to TRBJ1-4; D is perhaps TRBD1 (5 bases). V lost 1 base, J lost 2 bases, and 8 bases lay in between. Germline assignment: CDR1 GTSNPN and CDR2 SVGIG (reference sequence). This CDR3 region has 14 residues.

Ten or more counts support this clonotype. The V call is TRBV20-1, the J call TRBJ2-1; D possibly corresponds to TRBD2 (6 bases). Trimming left V 3 bases short and J 9 bases short, with 9 bases between. Germline values: CDR1 DFQATT, CDR2 SNEGSKA (reference sequence). The CDR3 runs to 11 residues. The CDR3 DNA reads TGCAGTGCTAGCGGGGGAGGTGAGCAGTTCTTC. It yields the protein CSASGGGEQFF.

The chain joins TRBV3-1 to TRBJ2-7, with TRBD1 matching 7 bases. The CDR3 sequence is 17 residues long. Germline CDR1 reads LGHDT; CDR2 reads YNNKEL (reference sequence). The junction had 11 bases not matched to a gene; V was cut back by 0 bases and J by 3 bases. This chain's CDR3 is CASSQDRVQGPVYEQYF. For the CDR3, the DNA is TGTGCCAGCAGCCAAGATAGGGTACAGGGGCCGGTCTACGAGCAGTACTTC.

This clonotype was counted at least ten times. The chain uses TRBV7-8 and TRBJ2-3, with D possibly being TRBD2 (6 bases). This CDR3 contains 18 residues. The V gene lost 1 base and the J gene lost 1 base, with 18 bases spanning the gap. The germline V gene has CDR1 SGHVS and CDR2 FQNEAQ. CDR3 sequence: CASSLVVRLDYRTDTQYF. The CDR3 DNA reads TGTGCCAGCAGCTTAGTGGTGCGTCTGGACTACCGCACAGATACGCAGTATTTT.

This clonotype was observed at least ten times. The rearrangement uses TRBV29-1 and TRBJ2-5, with 12 bases aligning to TRBD2. The CDR3 is 15 amino acids. Germline-derived CDR1 and CDR2 are SQVTM and ANQGSEA. V shed 3 bases and J 7 bases; nucleotides not matched to a gene: 9. CDR3 in amino acids: CSVDSALAGGGTQYF. CDR3 DNA: TGCAGCGTTGACTCAGCCCTAGCGGGAGGGGGGACCCAGTACTTC.

In its sample, this clonotype was seen many times. The gene calls are TRBV27 and TRBJ2-1, with 14 bases identical to TRBD2. Germline CDR1 reads MNHEY; CDR2 reads SMNVEV (reference sequence). The CDR3 contains 14 residues. Germline trimming cut 6 bases from V and 9 bases from J; bases unmatched to any gene: 4. Here the CDR3 reads CASRGTSGSGEQFF. The CDR3 nucleotides are TGTGCCAGCAGGGGGACTAGCGGGAGTGGTGAGCAGTTCTTC.

This clonotype was counted ten times or more. V usage is TRBV30 and J usage is TRBJ1-5; a weak D match, TRBD1 (5 bases). Germline-derived CDR1 and CDR2 are GTSNPN and SVGIG (reference sequence). Trimming took 4 bases from V and 2 from J, leaving 15 bases between them. CDR3 length: 15 residues. CDR3 DNA: TGTGCCTGGACCCCGAGGGGATCTGGCAATCAGCCCCAGCATTTT. This encodes CAWTPRGSGNQPQHF.

This clonotype was found many times. The chain is built from TRBV30 and TRBJ1-1; no reliable D call. Trimming shortened V by 0 bases and J by 1 base, and 6 bases separated the two germline ends. Germline loops: CDR1 GTSNPN, CDR2 SVGIG (reference sequence). The CDR3 totals 13 residues. The CDR3 spells CAWSVARNTEAFF. DNA of the CDR3: TGTGCCTGGAGTGTGGCTAGGAACACTGAAGCTTTCTTT.

There are a few counts of this clonotype. The chain joins TRBV29-1 to TRBJ2-7; TRBD1 matches 9 bases. The CDR3 extends over 14 amino acids. Germline CDR1 reads SQVTM; CDR2 reads ANQGSEA. J was trimmed by 0 bases and V by 6 bases; bases with no gene match: 6. The CDR3 DNA reads TGCAGCGTACCTTCGACAGGGGGCTCCTACGAGCAGTACTTC. Protein sequence: CSVPSTGGSYEQYF.

The J gene is TRBJ2-1, the V gene TRBV18; D call uncertain. This CDR3 has 11 amino acids. V was cut by 8 bases and J by 7 bases, with 9 bases left in between. From germline, CDR1 is KGHSH and CDR2 LQKENI. The CDR3 nucleotides read TGTGCCAGCGCTAGGGTGAATGAGCAGTTCTTC. The encoded protein is CASARVNEQFF.

This clonotype showed up many times. This chain uses TRBV30 with TRBJ2-2; the D gene is possibly TRBD1 (7 bases). The V end was cut by 8 bases, the J end by 2 bases, with 15 bases between. The CDR3 contains 14 residues. CDR1 is GTSNPN and CDR2 is SVGIG in the germline V gene (reference sequence). CDR3 coding DNA: TGTGCCCGGGCGGGACAGTACAACACCGGGGAGCTGTTTTTT. The encoded protein is CARAGQYNTGELFF. The full variable domain, in which reference TRBV30 and TRBJ2-2 provide the parts outside the CDR3, is SQTIHQWPATLVQPVGSPLSLECTVEGTSNPNLYWYRQAAGRGLQLLFYSVGIGQISSEVPQNLSASRPQDRQFILSSKKLLLSDSGFYLCARAGQYNTGELFFGEGSRLTVL.

This chain links TRBV25-1 with TRBJ2-2, with D possibly matching TRBD1 (6 bases). The V end lost 2 bases, the J end lost 7 bases, and 14 bases lay between the germline ends. Germline V gene lookup returns CDR1 MGHDK and CDR2 SYGVNS. This CDR3 comprises 15 residues. CDR3 DNA sequence: TGTGCCAGCAGTGAAGTATCGGACAGCTTCGGGGAGCTGTTTTTT. Translation: CASSEVSDSFGELFF.

This clonotype was recorded at least ten times. This chain links TRBV27 with TRBJ2-2; D could derive from TRBD1 or TRBD2 (5 bases each). Deletions cut 6 bases from V and 6 bases from J, with 23 bases between. The CDR3 totals 17 residues. Germline V CDR1 and CDR2: MNHEY, SMNVEV (reference sequence). This chain's CDR3 is CASRFPKGTGIPGELFF. The CDR3 nucleotides read TGTGCCAGCAGGTTCCCCAAGGGGACGGGGATCCCCGGGGAGCTGTTTTTT.

This clonotype showed up many times. This chain connects TRBV7-9 to TRBJ2-1, with TRBD2 matching 7 bases. Germline CDR1 SEHNR, CDR2 FQNEAQ (reference sequence). The CDR3 runs to 18 residues. V was pared by 2 bases and J by 6 bases, with 16 bases of the junction left unmatched. The CDR3, as DNA: TGTGCCAGCAGCTTAAGGGAGGGCAGAACCGCCCCCGCCAATGAGCAGTTCTTC. Encoded protein: CASSLREGRTAPANEQFF.

This clonotype has a count of ten or more. The gene calls are TRBV12-3 or TRBV12-4 and TRBJ2-1; D call uncertain. V was shortened by 4 bases and J by 8 bases, with 15 bases between the two germline ends. The CDR3 runs 14 residues. The CDR3: CASSSTGPHHEQFF. Here the CDR3 DNA reads TGTGCCAGCAGTTCAACCGGGCCCCACCATGAGCAGTTCTTC.

This clonotype was counted ten times or more. The CDR3 reads CASSYSASHPTEAFF. In DNA form, the CDR3 reads TGTGCCAGCAGTTACTCGGCATCACATCCGACTGAAGCTTTCTTT. This chain links TRBV6-2 or TRBV6-3 with TRBJ1-1; D unclear. The V and J ends lost 0 bases and 5 bases respectively, with 13 bases between them. The CDR3 extends over 15 amino acids. CDR1 and CDR2 (germline): MNHEY, SVGEGT.

This clonotype was counted a few times. A read error is possible here, since a much larger clone lies one base away. The rearrangement uses TRBV30 and TRBJ2-1; D tentatively reads TRBD1 or TRBD2 (5 bases each). The CDR3 runs 14 residues. Germline assignment: CDR1 GTSNPN and CDR2 SVGIG (reference sequence). Written as DNA, the CDR3 is TGTGCCTGGAATCTCCGGGGCCGTTACAATGAGCAGCTCTTC. This translates into CAWNLRGRYNEQLF.